This TCR beta chain was documented in a study of identical twins (dated by TCRdb to 2016 to 2017). At the level of the whole study: The study deep-sequenced TCR alpha and beta repertoires from monozygotic twins, unrelated adults of various ages and cord blood to test whether fetal clonotypes persist. To rule out contamination, the twin experiments were replicated at different times with different library preparation protocols.

Remarks on this clonotype: The target of this receptor is not known. No base quality values were provided; no much bigger clone lies one nucleotide off.

Study-wide conclusions, independent of this receptor: Fewer insertions were carried by abundant cord blood beta clonotypes; a weaker similar trend was observed in young adult naive repertoires, while no such trend was observed in memory repertoires. Invariant T cells such as MAIT and iNKT could partly confound zero-insertion analyses, although diverse VJ usage argued against such confounding for most clonotypes. Because the same donors could not be followed over many years, conclusions were based on cross-sectional statistical analysis. Compared with coincidental sharing between unrelated individuals, out-of-frame TCR alpha sequences shared between twins showed an excess of sequences with low generation probability. Recombination models systematically underestimated out-of-frame TCR alpha sharing in monozygotic twins but agreed with sharing between unrelated individuals. In beta out-of-frame sequences, excess twin sharing was weaker, because having fewer shared sequences lowered the signal-to-noise ratio.

All donors were healthy Caucasians. CDR1 and CDR2, looked up from the germline V gene, are SGHTA and FQGNSA. From the cysteine through the phenylalanine, the CDR3 covers 17 amino acids. Only the CDR3 DNA stays, 51 bases, in frame from base 1. V and J lose 0 bases and 6 bases, and a span of 18 bases separates them. The library was generated by 5' RACE. Data came from an Illumina HiSeq 2000. A universal primer binding site was introduced by template switching, and a unique molecular identifier was present in the final cDNA, enabling accurate counting of TCR cDNA molecules. Specific primers in the conserved constant-segment region were used to synthesize first-strand cDNA for the TCR alpha and beta chains. Each cDNA library was double barcoded, with a SMART-Mk sample barcode plus Illumina barcodes, to control for contamination. TruSeq adapter sequences and Illumina sample barcodes were added in two successive PCR steps. The Illumina HiSeq platform was used with custom primers to sequence TCR alpha and beta cDNA libraries. Per the original workflow: Raw reads were processed with MiGEC to extract unique molecular identifiers, and MiXCR was used to determine CDR3 positions. For each individual, recombination models were inferred using an EM algorithm with the repgenHMM and IGoR tools. Shared clonotype analysis was performed with the tcR package in R, normalizing sharing by the product of cloneset sizes. To study raw recombination free of thymic and clonal selection effects, out-of-frame nonproductive sequences were analyzed. TCRdb took the public reads, trimmed them with fastp at Q25, ran MiXCR for clone calling and kept in-frame beta chains. Every distinct CDR3 protein forms one entry, paired with its most common genes and DNA. None of the V and J calls come from the authors' own analysis; TCRdb made them. The sample table shows some 1,600,000 distinct CDR3 sequences, and about 32% are seen once. The leading ten clones occupy 0.25% to 0.3% of the sample.

The receptor chain draws on TRBV7-2 and TRBJ1-5, with a weak D call of TRBD1 (5 bases match). The sequenced material came from cord blood. This clonotype was sampled from a newborn girl in good health. The CDR3 protein is CASSLALLTGVGQPQHF. The DNA sequence is given as TGTGCCAGCAGCTTAGCCCTTCTGACGGGGGTAGGTCAGCCCCAGCATTTT.